The clone carrying this TCR beta chain was recorded at least ten times. Its specificity is unknown. TCRdb analysed the 5' RACE reads with MiXCR anew, one entry per CDR3 protein. Of some 140,000 distinct CDR3 sequences in the sample, approximately 9.2% were seen once. The data are from a study of CD8 T cells in ankylosing spondylitis. Study-wide points: From matched ankylosing spondylitis synovial fluid, disease-linked clones were reportedly recovered at significantly enriched levels.

Sequenced sample: synovial fluid, either unsorted or a sorted T cell fraction (not recorded which). This TCR was recovered from a male donor with ankylosing spondylitis.

The CDR3 sequence: CASRSTASPLHF. As DNA, the CDR3 is TGTGCCAGCAGGAGTACGGCGTCACCCCTCCACTTT. The chain is built from TRBV28 and TRBJ1-6; D call uncertain. This CDR3 region has 12 residues. The germline gives CDR1 MDHEN, CDR2 SYDVKM. The ends were cut back, 6 bases at V and 10 bases at J, with 10 bases in the middle.